This T cell receptor beta chain was sequenced in a study of T cell repertoires in cytomegalovirus infection. Germline V gene lookup returns CDR1 MNHEY and CDR2 SVGAGI. The CDR3 loop spans 15 amino acids. V was pared by 1 base and J by 5 bases, with 4 bases of the junction left unmatched. Each CDR3 protein is one row after TCRdb ran MiXCR on the reads. The sample records about 140,000 distinct CDR3 sequences, 5.5% to 8% being singletons. General study points: CMV-specific TCR beta clonotypes restricted by HLA-C dominated the ex vivo response. Individuals carrying CMV plus the relevant HLA were identified by cumulative frequency of public TCR beta families.

Remarks on this clonotype: Its antigen is as yet unknown.

The chain employs TRBV6-5 and TRBJ2-3, with 9 bases fitting TRBD2. This sequence originates from a human donor in good health (CMV status not recorded). Some clones in this sample may be carry-over from other donors' samples. The sample was PBMCs. The CDR3 loop is CASSYLAGALDTQYF. The CDR3 DNA reads as TGTGCCAGCAGTTACTTAGCGGGGGCGTTAGATACGCAGTATTTT.